A single T cell receptor (beta chain) is shown here with its context. This record comes from a study of CD8+ T cells in alopecia areata. Overall study context: Treated patients received oral tofacitinib, 5 to 10 mg twice daily.

Germline V gene sequence: CDR1 SQVTM, CDR2 ANQGSEA. The CDR3 has 13 residues. Deletions cut 6 bases from V and 8 bases from J, with 14 bases between. This sample's treatment: oral pan-JAK inhibitor, 5-10 mg twice daily. Peripheral blood, together with lesional scalp punch biopsies, was collected from alopecia areata patients. cDNA prepared by RNA extraction and subsequent reverse transcription served as the template for sequencing. Only in-frame clones appear in the TCRdb table, and some are missing; sequencing was by immunoSEQ multiplex PCR. The sample consists of approximately 210,000 clones, less than 65% of them appearing once.

This specimen was CD4+ T cells sorted from blood, taken at week 24, from a patient treated with tofacitinib. The receptor was derived from a human donor with alopecia areata. The V gene is TRBV29-1, the J gene TRBJ1-6; tentatively, D is TRBD1 (5 bases). CDR3 nucleotides: TGCAGCGTCTCAGTCGGCAGGGATTCACCCCTCCACTTT. Its translation: CSVSVGRDSPLHF.